A single sample is the source of the 20 T cell receptor beta chains below, sequenced in a study of OX40 agonist ivuxolimab in advanced cancers. Produced via immunoSEQ multiplex PCR; TCRdb's table is partial and in-frame only. The data show some 100,000 clones, 84% seen once. The sample in question was CD4+ or CD8+ T cells sorted from blood, obtained in a trial of the OX40 agonist ivuxolimab. These receptors originate from an adult with an advanced solid tumor such as melanoma, head and neck, liver or kidney cancer.

The chain has TRBV5-1 and TRBJ1-5; tentatively, D is TRBD1 (6 bases). The V and J ends lost 4 bases and 2 bases respectively, with 10 bases between them. The CDR3 spans 14 residues. Germline V lookup: CDR1 SGHRS, CDR2 YFSETQ. CDR3 sequence reads: CASSPGGGNQPQHF. CDR3 sequence (DNA): TGCGCCAGCAGCCCGGGGGGCGGCAATCAGCCCCAGCATTTT.

This chain joins TRBV7-8 and TRBJ2-5; 8 bases map to TRBD1. Looked up from germline, CDR1 is SGHVS and CDR2 is FQNEAQ. The V segment lost 5 bases and the J segment 1 base; nucleotides outside the gene matches: 9. This CDR3 spans 16 amino acids. The CDR3 nucleotides are TGTGCCAGCAGCCTAGGGACAGGCAAATCCCAAGAGACCCAGTACTTC. Residues: CASSLGTGKSQETQYF.

The CDR3 DNA sequence: TGTGCCAGCAGCTCCCCCGGTACCCTCCGCACAGATACGCAGTATTTT. It encodes CASSSPGTLRTDTQYF. This chain links TRBV5-4 with TRBJ2-3; D is uncertain. The germline V and J ends were trimmed by 3 bases and 1 base, with 15 bases remaining between them. This CDR3 comprises 16 residues. CDR1 and CDR2 from the germline V gene are SGHNT and YYREEE (reference sequence).

The CDR3 here is CASSLRSSYNSPLHF. The CDR3 bases are TGTGCCAGCAGCTTAAGAAGCTCCTATAATTCACCCCTCCACTTT. The genes are TRBV7-3 and TRBJ1-6; no firm D call. From germline, CDR1 is SGHTA and CDR2 FQGTGA. The CDR3 is made up of 15 amino acids. Trimming took off 1 base at V and 0 bases at J, with 4 bases between the two ends.

The chain carries TRBV11-2 and TRBJ1-2, with 9 bases matching TRBD1. The junction had 5 bases not matched to a gene; V was cut back by 1 base and J by 2 bases. The CDR3 is 16 amino acids. Germline CDR1 and CDR2: SGHAT and FQNNGV. Here the CDR3 reads CASSLVGTGRNYGYTF. The CDR3 DNA follows: TGTGCCAGCAGCTTAGTGGGGACAGGGAGAAACTATGGCTACACCTTC.

V and J are TRBV5-3 and TRBJ2-1; 8 nucleotides match TRBD1. TRBV5-3 is placed among ORFs of uncertain function. Trimming at V came to 4 bases and at J to 7 bases, leaving 13 bases not matched to a gene. The CDR3 is 16 residues long. CDR3 protein: CARSPLLGQGANEQFF. Here the CDR3 DNA reads TGTGCCAGAAGCCCCCTCCTGGGGCAGGGGGCTAATGAGCAGTTCTTC.

The V call is TRBV5-1, the J call TRBJ2-5; the D is unclear. Looked up from germline, CDR1 is SGHRS and CDR2 is YFSETQ. This CDR3 contains 13 residues. Trimming left V 3 bases short and J 0 bases short, with 6 bases between. CDR3 sequence reads: CASSSMNQETQYF. The CDR3 DNA is TGCGCCAGCAGCTCGATGAACCAAGAGACCCAGTACTTC.

For the CDR3, the DNA is TGTGCCAGCAGCTTAGACACAGGGGTAAAGACCCAGTACTTC. This sequence encodes CASSLDTGVKTQYF. The chain couples TRBV7-2 to TRBJ2-5, with 7 positions matching TRBD1. The V segment lost 1 base and the J segment 6 bases; nucleotides outside the gene matches: 5. CDR1 and CDR2 from the germline V gene are SGHTA and FQGNSA. CDR3 length: 14 residues.

This chain links TRBV6-4 with TRBJ2-2; the match to TRBD2 covers 7 bases. J was trimmed by 7 bases and V by 5 bases; bases with no gene match: 7. Germline values: CDR1 MRHNA, CDR2 SNTAGT. This CDR3 is 14 amino acids long. The CDR3 DNA sequence: TGTGCCAGCAGTCCAGAGGGAGGGATCGGGGAGCTGTTTTTT. Its translation: CASSPEGGIGELFF.

This clone was counted once. The chain uses TRBV18 and TRBJ2-5, with TRBD2 matching over 8 bases. With V trimmed by 3 bases and J by 0 bases, 9 bases remained unmatched. Germline V gene sequence: CDR1 KGHSH, CDR2 LQKENI. The length of the CDR3 is 17 residues. CDR3 region: CASSPMLAGTNQETQYF. The CDR3 DNA sequence: TGTGCCAGCTCACCGATGTTAGCGGGGACGAACCAAGAGACCCAGTACTTC.

The V and J genes are TRBV9 and TRBJ1-1; D call uncertain. This CDR3 comprises 15 residues. V was clipped by 0 bases and J by 1 base, with 10 bases between them. CDR1 is SGDLS, CDR2 YYNGEE, per germline. CDR3 sequence: CASSVEHTPNTEAFF. In DNA form, the CDR3 reads TGTGCCAGCAGCGTAGAACACACCCCGAACACTGAAGCTTTCTTT.

The rearrangement links TRBV6-5 to TRBJ2-7; D is uncertain. The CDR3 runs to 12 residues. V lost 6 bases and J lost 2, with 8 bases in between. The germline CDR1 and CDR2 sequences are MNHEY and SVGAGI. This CDR3 is CASSPSPYEQYF. Written as DNA, the CDR3 is TGTGCCAGCAGCCCATCTCCCTACGAGCAGTACTTC.

V is TRBV9 and J is TRBJ1-1, with 7 bases identical to TRBD1. Germline CDR1 and CDR2: SGDLS and YYNGEE. The CDR3 has 14 residues. The junction had 5 bases not matched to a gene; V was cut back by 0 bases and J by 6 bases. The CDR3 spells CASSVEITGAEAFF. The CDR3, as DNA: TGTGCCAGCAGCGTAGAGATAACAGGGGCTGAAGCTTTCTTT.

The chain recombines TRBV30 with TRBJ2-2; tentative D call: TRBD2 (6 bases). CDR3 length: 14 residues. The germline CDR1 and CDR2 sequences are GTSNPN and SVGIG (reference sequence). V was cut by 4 bases and J by 0 bases, with 9 bases left in between. Here the CDR3 DNA reads TGTGCCTGGACGAGACTAGCGAACACCGGGGAGCTGTTTTTT. This sequence encodes CAWTRLANTGELFF.

CDR3 sequence (DNA): TGTGCCAGCAGTGAACTCTCGTTTGGGGCCAACGTCCTGACTTTC. Its protein is CASSELSFGANVLTF. The chain carries TRBV28 and TRBJ2-6; D not resolved. Germline V gene data show CDR1 as MDHEN and CDR2 as SYDVKM. Trimming left V 5 bases short and J 3 bases short, with 11 bases between. The CDR3 has 15 amino acids.

The chain carries TRBV19 and TRBJ1-2; TRBD1 agrees at 7 bases. CDR3 length: 14 residues. The V segment lost 3 bases and the J segment 6 bases; nucleotides outside the gene matches: 7. Germline-derived CDR1 and CDR2 are LNHDA and SQIVND (reference sequence). CDR3 amino acids: CASSIGSRGDGYTF. The CDR3 nucleotides read TGTGCCAGTAGTATCGGATCCAGGGGGGATGGCTACACCTTC.

CDR3 region: CASTEKGLVYGYTF. CDR3 nucleotide sequence: TGTGCCAGCACGGAGAAGGGGCTCGTCTATGGCTACACCTTC. The V call is TRBV6-5, the J call TRBJ1-2; D might be TRBD1 (5 bases). Germline V gene data show CDR1 as MNHEY and CDR2 as SVGAGI. There are 14 residues in the CDR3. With 7 bases removed from V and 4 bases from J, the gap between germline ends came to 16 bases.

The rearrangement links TRBV5-4 to TRBJ2-6; D gene ambiguous. Germline CDR1 is SGHNT and CDR2 is YYREEE (reference sequence). Trimming cost V 0 bases and J 2 bases, with 6 bases left between them. The CDR3 has 15 residues. CDR3 DNA sequence: TGTGCCAGCAGCTTGGAACAGACTGGGGCCAACGTCCTGACTTTC. Protein: CASSLEQTGANVLTF.

The CDR3 spells CASSLSRSGGADTQYF. CDR3 in DNA: TGTGCCAGCAGCTTGTCCCGATCAGGAGGGGCAGATACGCAGTATTTT. V and J are TRBV5-4 and TRBJ2-3, with D maybe TRBD2 (6 bases). The V and J ends lost 1 base and 4 bases respectively, with 16 bases between them. The length of the CDR3 is 16 residues. Germline CDR1 SGHNT, CDR2 YYREEE (reference sequence). Drawing the rest from reference TRBV5-4 and TRBJ2-3, the complete variable domain is ETGVTQSPTHLIKTRGQQVTLRCSSQSGHNTVSWYQQALGQGPQFIFQYYREEENGRGNFPPRFSGLQFPNYSSELNVNALELDDSALYLCASSLSRSGGADTQYFGPGTRLTVL.

This clone was detected a few times. The rearrangement uses TRBV5-1 and TRBJ2-7; possible D gene TRBD2, 6 bases. V was shortened by 5 bases and J by 0 bases, with 9 bases between the two germline ends. CDR1 SGHRS and CDR2 YFSETQ come from the germline V gene. This CDR3 has 13 amino acids. CDR3 DNA: TGCGCCAGCAGGCGGGATCTCTCCTACGAGCAGTACTTC. Translating it yields CASRRDLSYEQYF.